One T cell receptor beta chain is described in this entry. The data were obtained in a study of control samples from healthy donors and cancer patients. The assay was immunoSEQ multiplex PCR, and TCRdb's table has in-frame clones only and misses some. Of 200,000 or so clones in the sample, 91% were seen once. The sample comprised blood. This clonotype was sampled from a man in his thirties or forties in good health.

This CDR3 reads CASRTGGNEQYF. The CDR3 DNA sequence: TGTGCCAGTAGAACGGGGGGTAACGAGCAGTACTTC. The gene calls are TRBV19 and TRBJ2-7, with 7 bases fitting TRBD2. The CDR3 is 12 residues long. CDR1 is LNHDA and CDR2 is SQIVND in the germline V gene (reference sequence). Trimming took 6 bases from V and 5 from J; bases not matched to a gene: 4.